The 21 T cell receptor beta chains in this list originate from one sample, sequenced in a study of T cell changes during pregnancy in multiple sclerosis. Assay: immunoSEQ multiplex PCR; the TCRdb copy retains only in-frame clones and omits some. The sample yields about 69,000 clones, 85% to 95% seen once. Sequencing was performed on peripheral blood, taken in the third trimester of pregnancy. The receptors shown here come from a female donor in good health, enrolled as a control in a pregnancy study.

This chain uses TRBV5-1 with TRBJ2-7, with D possibly being TRBD2 (5 bases). Trimming removed 2 bases from V and 3 bases from J, with 9 bases in between. CDR1 is SGHRS and CDR2 is YFSETQ in the germline V gene. The CDR3 spans 13 residues. For the CDR3, the DNA is TGCGCCAGCAGCTTCTCGGAGGACTACGAGCAGTACTTC. Protein product: CASSFSEDYEQYF.

This clone was seen only once. V usage is TRBV5-8 and J usage is TRBJ2-3; 7 positions match TRBD2. The V gene end was trimmed by 5 bases and the J gene end by 7 bases; junction bases not matched to a gene: 7. Germline V gives CDR1 SGHTS, CDR2 YDEGEE. CDR3 length: 13 residues. This CDR3 reads CASSLRGGYTQYF. The DNA of the CDR3 is TGTGCCAGCAGTCTAAGGGGAGGGTATACGCAGTATTTT.

The chain uses TRBV7-8 and TRBJ1-2; 10 bases line up with TRBD1. Germline values: CDR1 SGHVS, CDR2 FQNEAQ. The trim removed 1 base at V and 8 bases at J, leaving 4 bases unmatched. The CDR3 loop spans 14 amino acids. CDR3 nucleotides: TGTGCCAGCAGCTTAGATCGGACAGGGGGAGGCTACACCTTC. It codes for CASSLDRTGGGYTF. Full variable domain (rest looked up from reference TRBV7-8 and TRBJ1-2): GAGVSQSPRYKVAKRGQDVALRCDPISGHVSLFWYQQALGQGPEFLTYFQNEAQLDKSGLPSDRFFAERPEGSVSTLKIQRTQQEDSAVYLCASSLDRTGGGYTFGSGTRLTVV.

Here the CDR3 reads CASSRWQGIGQPQHF. In nucleotides, the CDR3 is TGCGCCAGCAGCCGCTGGCAGGGGATCGGTCAGCCCCAGCATTTT. The genes are TRBV4-1 and TRBJ1-5; maybe TRBD1 (6 bases). Germline CDR1 MGHRA, CDR2 YSYEKL. The CDR3 consists of 15 residues. The ends were cut back, 4 bases at V and 6 bases at J, with 16 bases in the middle.

The DNA of the CDR3 is TGTGCCAGCAGCGAGACTAGCGGGGGGCCAAGCCAGTACTTC. As protein: CASSETSGGPSQYF. The genes are TRBV7-9 and TRBJ2-5; 13 nucleotides match TRBD2. This CDR3 is built from 14 residues. The germline CDR1 and CDR2 sequences are SEHNR and FQNEAQ (reference sequence). V was pared by 5 bases and J by 10 bases, with 7 bases of the junction left unmatched.

The chain links TRBV19 to TRBJ1-1, with D perhaps TRBD1 (6 bases). CDR1 is LNHDA and CDR2 is SQIVND in the germline V gene (reference sequence). This CDR3 is 14 amino acids long. Trimming cost V 0 bases and J 1 base, with 6 bases left between them. This CDR3 reads CASSIEGQNTEAFF. CDR3 in DNA: TGTGCCAGTAGTATAGAGGGACAGAACACTGAAGCTTTCTTT. The variable domain in full, with the rest retrieved from reference TRBV19 and TRBJ1-1, is DGGITQSPKYLFRKEGQNVTLSCEQNLNHDAMYWYRQDPGQGLRLIYYSQIVNDFQKGDIAEGYSVSREKKESFPLTVTSAQKNPTAFYLCASSIEGQNTEAFFGQGTRLTVV.

The chain links TRBV2 to TRBJ2-1, with 12 bases lining up with TRBD1. V shed 6 bases and J 7 bases; nucleotides not matched to a gene: 10. This CDR3 comprises 16 residues. Germline values: CDR1 SNHLY, CDR2 FYNNEI. The CDR3 coding sequence is TGTGCCAGCAGGGGGTCGGGGGACAGGGGGCGAAATGAGCAGTTCTTC. This sequence encodes CASRGSGDRGRNEQFF.

V gene TRBV18 combines with J gene TRBJ2-7, with D maybe TRBD1 (8 bases). The CDR3 totals 16 residues. Looked up from germline, CDR1 is KGHSH and CDR2 is LQKENI. V was cut by 8 bases and J by 3 bases, with 23 bases left in between. As DNA, the CDR3 is TGTGCCAGCCAGATTCGGGGGGACAGGAGATACTACGAGCAGTACTTC. Protein: CASQIRGDRRYYEQYF.

This clone occurred once. The CDR3 DNA reads as TGTGCCAGCAGTGACTCGAGGGGGAATGAGCAGTTCTTC. It encodes CASSDSRGNEQFF. The chain couples TRBV6-4 to TRBJ2-1, with a weak D call TRBD1 (6 bases). V dropped 0 bases and J dropped 7 bases, with 7 bases sitting between them. The CDR3 runs 13 residues. The germline V gene encodes CDR1 MRHNA and CDR2 SNTAGT.

The chain links TRBV20-1 to TRBJ2-3; D is perhaps TRBD2 (6 bases). The V and J ends lost 7 bases and 8 bases respectively, with 10 bases between them. Germline CDR1 is DFQATT and CDR2 is SNEGSKA (reference sequence). The CDR3 totals 10 residues. CDR3 coding DNA: TGCAGTGGGGGCGGGACTACGCAGTATTTT. Translated: CSGGGTTQYF.

The V call is TRBV30, the J call TRBJ2-7; TRBD2 agrees at 10 bases. V lost 4 bases, J lost 0 bases, and 3 bases stayed unmatched. The CDR3 covers 14 residues. CDR1 and CDR2 from the germline V gene are GTSNPN and SVGIG (reference sequence). CDR3 DNA: TGTGCCTGGAATCCTAGCGGGAGCTCCTACGAGCAGTACTTC. As protein: CAWNPSGSSYEQYF.

The CDR3 sequence is CASSLSAGGLSYNEQFF. Here the CDR3 DNA reads TGTGCCAGCAGCTTAAGTGCGGGGGGTCTCTCCTACAATGAGCAGTTCTTC. The rearrangement links TRBV7-3 to TRBJ2-1, with 8 bases that match TRBD2. The J segment lost 0 bases and the V segment lost 1 base, leaving 5 bases of the junction unmatched. CDR3 length: 17 amino acids. In germline, CDR1 is SGHTA, CDR2 FQGTGA.

The chain is built from TRBV19 and TRBJ2-7, with TRBD2 matching 9 bases. V shed 1 base and J 1 base; nucleotides not matched to a gene: 8. Germline CDR1 and CDR2: LNHDA and SQIVND (reference sequence). The CDR3 length is 17 residues. The CDR3 protein is CASSIGLAGDFSYEQYF. The CDR3 DNA follows: TGTGCCAGTAGTATAGGATTAGCGGGGGACTTTTCCTACGAGCAGTACTTC.

This clone was detected only a few times. This chain links TRBV5-1 with TRBJ1-5, with a possible D match to TRBD1 (5 bases). Germline CDR1 reads SGHRS; CDR2 reads YFSETQ. The ends were cut back, 0 bases at V and 4 bases at J, with 11 bases in the middle. CDR3 length: 15 residues. The CDR3 protein is CASSLEGDRNQPQHF. The CDR3 DNA sequence: TGCGCCAGCAGCTTGGAAGGGGATCGTAATCAGCCCCAGCATTTT.

The V gene is TRBV28, the J gene TRBJ1-3; D remains ambiguous. This CDR3 is built from 15 residues. Trimming shortened V by 1 base and J by 4 bases, and 11 bases separated the two germline ends. CDR1 MDHEN and CDR2 SYDVKM come from the germline V gene. This chain's CDR3 is CASSLLSGIGNTIYF. CDR3 coding DNA: TGTGCCAGCAGTTTATTGTCGGGGATAGGAAACACCATATATTTT.

The rearrangement links TRBV7-2 to TRBJ1-2, with no clear D. The CDR3 sequence is 13 residues long. Germline V CDR1 and CDR2: SGHTA, FQGNSA. The ends were cut back, 2 bases at V and 0 bases at J, with 4 bases in the middle. The CDR3 protein is CASSLLANYGYTF. The CDR3 DNA reads TGTGCCAGCAGCTTATTAGCTAACTATGGCTACACCTTC.

The chain has TRBV27 and TRBJ1-2, with 7 bases identical to TRBD1. Germline CDR1 and CDR2: MNHEY and SMNVEV (reference sequence). J was trimmed by 2 bases and V by 2 bases; bases with no gene match: 17. This CDR3 spans 19 amino acids. CDR3 bases: TGTGCCAGCAGTTTAAGACCCTCTTTTTGGACAGGCGGGAACTATGGCTACACCTTC. This gives the protein CASSLRPSFWTGGNYGYTF.

V gene TRBV28 combines with J gene TRBJ2-1; TRBD2 agrees at 8 bases. J was trimmed by 6 bases and V by 2 bases; bases with no gene match: 3. Germline values: CDR1 MDHEN, CDR2 SYDVKM. The CDR3 is 14 residues long. CDR3 protein: CASSLAGGVNEQFF. CDR3 nucleotide sequence: TGTGCCAGCAGTTTAGCGGGAGGTGTCAATGAGCAGTTCTTC.

This clone was detected many times. The CDR3 sequence is CASTGEGGVGYTF. CDR3 nucleotide sequence: TGCGCCAGCACTGGAGAAGGAGGGGTTGGCTACACCTTC. This chain links TRBV5-1 with TRBJ1-2, with D perhaps TRBD1 (5 bases). The CDR3 covers 13 residues. Germline CDR1 and CDR2: SGHRS and YFSETQ. The V end was cut by 6 bases, the J end by 7 bases, with 16 bases between.

The rearrangement joins TRBV28 to TRBJ1-1; TRBD1 matches 8 bases. The ends lost 6 bases at V and 11 bases at J; junction bases unmatched: 11. There are 13 residues in the CDR3. Per the germline V gene, CDR1 is MDHEN and CDR2 is SYDVKM. CDR3 region: CASRPQGGAVAFF. CDR3 DNA: TGTGCCAGCAGGCCACAGGGGGGCGCGGTGGCTTTCTTT.

The V and J genes are TRBV9 and TRBJ2-1; 7 bases agree with TRBD2. CDR1 is SGDLS, CDR2 YYNGEE, per germline. The CDR3 consists of 15 residues. V lost 0 bases, J lost 4 bases, and 4 bases stayed unmatched. CDR3 residues: CASSVGASGYNEQFF. CDR3 sequence (DNA): TGTGCCAGCAGCGTAGGCGCTAGCGGATACAATGAGCAGTTCTTC.